Sequencing of this T cell receptor beta chain was carried out in a study of T cells in localized non-small cell lung cancer. Findings and caveats of the study: When the top 100 tumor clones were examined, a median approximately 59 of them also appeared in the adjacent lung, which was paired and uninvolved.

As regards this clone: The antigen remains undetermined.

Trimming left V 5 bases short and J 5 bases short, with 15 bases between. The CDR3 extends over 14 amino acids. Germline V gene sequence: CDR1 SEHNR, CDR2 FQNEAQ (reference sequence). Clones were read by immunoSEQ multiplex PCR, and TCRdb kept only the in-frame ones, dropping some. Among roughly 89,000 clones, roughly 93% were seen once, and the ten largest hold approximately 4%. Specimen: PBMCs, collected before any cancer treatment. This chain links TRBV7-9 with TRBJ1-2; TRBD1 is a possible D gene (5 bases). The clonotype originates from a woman aged 35 to 75 with stage II squamous cell lung carcinoma. The CDR3 is CASSPQGPSYGYTF. CDR3 sequence (DNA): TGTGCCAGCAGCCCCCAGGGACCTAGTTATGGCTACACCTTC.